The 2 T cell receptor beta chains below come from one sample, sequenced in a study of blood T cell repertoires in COVID-19. Assay used: immunoSEQ multiplex PCR; TCRdb lists only in-frame clones, some missing. The table records approximately 190,000 clones, over 80% of them present only once. The sequenced material came from peripheral blood. These receptors originate from a middle-aged woman with acute or convalescent COVID-19.

The chain uses TRBV21-1 and TRBJ2-2; the table's D gene call, TRBD1, was not cross checked with the DNA. TRBV21-1 is described as a pseudogene. The CDR3 extends over 17 amino acids. CDR3 coding DNA: TGTGCCAGCAGCAACTGTACCCAGATGGCAAACACCGGGGAGCTGTTTTTT. Protein: CASSNCTQMANTGELFF.

The rearrangement joins TRBV25-1 to TRBJ1-1; D remains unclear. The CDR3 extends over 13 amino acids. From germline, CDR1 is MGHDK and CDR2 SYGVNS. V was shortened by 8 bases and J by 4 bases, with 14 bases between the two germline ends. The CDR3 bases are TGTGCCAGCCGACTAAGTATTTCCACTGAAGCTTTCTTT. This sequence encodes CASRLSISTEAFF.